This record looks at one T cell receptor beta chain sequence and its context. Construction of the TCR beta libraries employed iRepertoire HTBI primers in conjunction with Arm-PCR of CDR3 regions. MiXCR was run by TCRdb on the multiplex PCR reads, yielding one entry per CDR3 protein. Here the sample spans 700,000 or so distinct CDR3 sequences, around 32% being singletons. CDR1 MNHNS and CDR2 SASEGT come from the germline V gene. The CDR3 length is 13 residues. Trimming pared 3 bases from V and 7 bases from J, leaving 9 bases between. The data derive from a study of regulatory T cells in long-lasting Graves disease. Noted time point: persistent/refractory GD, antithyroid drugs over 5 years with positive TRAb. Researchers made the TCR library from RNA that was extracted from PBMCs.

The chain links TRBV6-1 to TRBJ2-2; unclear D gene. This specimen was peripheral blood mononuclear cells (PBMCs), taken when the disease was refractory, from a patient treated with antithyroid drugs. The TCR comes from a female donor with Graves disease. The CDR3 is CASSETNFGELFF. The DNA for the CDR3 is TGTGCCAGCAGTGAGACGAATTTCGGGGAGCTGTTTTTT.